The TCR beta chain under discussion was sequenced for a study of T-cell reconstitution after alpha-beta-depleted transplantation in children. Unique molecular identifiers were incorporated when the TCRbeta library was constructed. TCRdb reprocessed the PCR reads with MiXCR, giving one entry per CDR3 protein. The sample includes under 350,000 distinct CDR3 sequences, about 10% of them seen just once. CDR1 and CDR2 from the germline V gene are SQVTM and ANQGSEA. This CDR3 has 15 amino acids. J gave up 2 bases and V 6 bases, and 9 bases lay outside the gene matches. In this sample, this clonotype turned up a few times.

The input for sequencing was PBMCs from the stem cell graft donor, taken from the stem cell graft. The sequence derives from a human donor who donated a stem cell graft to a child with SCID. The chain links TRBV29-1 to TRBJ1-1; 10 positions match TRBD1. The CDR3 sequence: CSVKRQGAFNTEAFF. CDR3 nucleotides: TGCAGCGTCAAAAGACAGGGGGCGTTTAACACTGAAGCTTTCTTT.